This T cell receptor (beta chain) was obtained from a study of PD-1 blockade in classical Hodgkin lymphoma. Study-wide results and caveats: Although disease activity or prior therapy may be involved, causes of the repertoire differences remain undefined. As was reported, newly diagnosed patients showed lower baseline TCR diversity than healthy donors did. CD4+ TCR diversity, unlike CD8+, climbed significantly by C4D1. Patients excluded were those beginning nivolumab under 1 year after ASCT.

This clone is a singleton in its sample. Its antigen is still unknown. The CDR3 runs 14 residues. The V end was cut by 6 bases, the J end by 8 bases, with 16 bases between. Germline V lookup: CDR1 SGHTA, CDR2 FQGNSA. Sequencing used immunoSEQ multiplex PCR; TCRdb keeps in-frame clones, though not all of them. Among approximately 13,000 clones listed, around 77% were seen once. Each of the patients experienced relapse following autologous stem cell transplantation, and their brentuximab vedotin exposure differed. The gene calls are TRBV7-2 and TRBJ1-4; D gene ambiguous. The sample was peripheral blood mononuclear cells (PBMCs), taken at baseline. The TCR was taken from a human donor with classical Hodgkin lymphoma. The CDR3 DNA follows: TGTGCCAGCAGACCTGGACCTTTCGGAGAAAAACTGTTTTTT. As protein: CASRPGPFGEKLFF. The full variable domain, in which reference TRBV7-2 and TRBJ1-4 provide the parts outside the CDR3, is GAGVSQSPSNKVTEKGKDVELRCDPISGHTALYWYRQSLGQGLEFLIYFQGNSAPDKSGLPSDRFSAERTGGSVSTLTIQRTQQEDSAVYLCASRPGPFGEKLFFGSGTQLSVL.